This TCR beta chain was profiled in a study of CD8 T cells in ankylosing spondylitis (dated by TCRdb to about 2017). About the investigation overall: The study set out to find disease-linked TCR variants by profiling T cell receptor beta repertoires in ankylosing spondylitis patients and healthy donors. The full study cohort was made up of about 24 ankylosing spondylitis patients and over 90 healthy donors. Peripheral blood was sampled, and synovial fluid was additionally collected from ankylosing spondylitis patients. Study-wide findings and limitations: Blood from ankylosing spondylitis patients appeared to be characterized by a TCR beta motif composed of 7 to 9 highly homologous amino acid variants. Significant enrichment of the disease-linked clones was reported in matched synovial fluid samples from ankylosing spondylitis patients. Some motif variants had previously been reported in the synovial fluid and blood of reactive arthritis patients, which suggests shared mechanisms of disease initiation. In peripheral blood, the disease-linked clones were found at relatively low frequencies and had a CD8+ phenotype.

There are 15 amino acids in the CDR3, from cysteine to phenylalanine inclusive. Only the CDR3 region is kept as DNA, spanning 45 bases read in frame from base 1. V gives up 6 bases and J gives up 7 bases, and the segment between their germline ends measures 19 bases. In this sample, this clonotype turned up a few times. Its target antigen remains unknown. No per-base quality is available; no much larger clone lies one base away. Sequencing was performed on an Illumina HiSeq 2500. Quantitative 5'-RACE with molecular barcodes was used to prepare TCR beta libraries. The source study handled its data this way. To identify disease-linked TCR variants, a new computational method was used, one built on a probabilistic model of VDJ rearrangement. TCRdb took the public reads, trimmed them with fastp at Q25, ran MiXCR for clone calling and kept in-frame beta chains. When rows share a CDR3 protein, they turn into one entry using the most common DNA and genes. In this record, the V and J calls reflect TCRdb's handling and not the investigators' own analysis. This sample gives around 250,000 distinct CDR3 sequences in total; roughly 32% of them show up just once. Of the sample, approximately 4% is held by the ten largest clones.

The rearrangement combines TRBV12-3 or TRBV12-4 with TRBJ2-1; the D gene is possibly TRBD2, with 7 bases matching. Source material: blood, either unsorted or a sorted T cell fraction (not recorded which). This receptor was obtained from a male donor with ankylosing spondylitis or in good health (not recorded which). The encoded CDR3 is CASSPPPGGINEQFF. Read as DNA, the sequence is TGTGCCAGCAGCCCTCCTCCGGGGGGCATAAATGAGCAGTTCTTC.